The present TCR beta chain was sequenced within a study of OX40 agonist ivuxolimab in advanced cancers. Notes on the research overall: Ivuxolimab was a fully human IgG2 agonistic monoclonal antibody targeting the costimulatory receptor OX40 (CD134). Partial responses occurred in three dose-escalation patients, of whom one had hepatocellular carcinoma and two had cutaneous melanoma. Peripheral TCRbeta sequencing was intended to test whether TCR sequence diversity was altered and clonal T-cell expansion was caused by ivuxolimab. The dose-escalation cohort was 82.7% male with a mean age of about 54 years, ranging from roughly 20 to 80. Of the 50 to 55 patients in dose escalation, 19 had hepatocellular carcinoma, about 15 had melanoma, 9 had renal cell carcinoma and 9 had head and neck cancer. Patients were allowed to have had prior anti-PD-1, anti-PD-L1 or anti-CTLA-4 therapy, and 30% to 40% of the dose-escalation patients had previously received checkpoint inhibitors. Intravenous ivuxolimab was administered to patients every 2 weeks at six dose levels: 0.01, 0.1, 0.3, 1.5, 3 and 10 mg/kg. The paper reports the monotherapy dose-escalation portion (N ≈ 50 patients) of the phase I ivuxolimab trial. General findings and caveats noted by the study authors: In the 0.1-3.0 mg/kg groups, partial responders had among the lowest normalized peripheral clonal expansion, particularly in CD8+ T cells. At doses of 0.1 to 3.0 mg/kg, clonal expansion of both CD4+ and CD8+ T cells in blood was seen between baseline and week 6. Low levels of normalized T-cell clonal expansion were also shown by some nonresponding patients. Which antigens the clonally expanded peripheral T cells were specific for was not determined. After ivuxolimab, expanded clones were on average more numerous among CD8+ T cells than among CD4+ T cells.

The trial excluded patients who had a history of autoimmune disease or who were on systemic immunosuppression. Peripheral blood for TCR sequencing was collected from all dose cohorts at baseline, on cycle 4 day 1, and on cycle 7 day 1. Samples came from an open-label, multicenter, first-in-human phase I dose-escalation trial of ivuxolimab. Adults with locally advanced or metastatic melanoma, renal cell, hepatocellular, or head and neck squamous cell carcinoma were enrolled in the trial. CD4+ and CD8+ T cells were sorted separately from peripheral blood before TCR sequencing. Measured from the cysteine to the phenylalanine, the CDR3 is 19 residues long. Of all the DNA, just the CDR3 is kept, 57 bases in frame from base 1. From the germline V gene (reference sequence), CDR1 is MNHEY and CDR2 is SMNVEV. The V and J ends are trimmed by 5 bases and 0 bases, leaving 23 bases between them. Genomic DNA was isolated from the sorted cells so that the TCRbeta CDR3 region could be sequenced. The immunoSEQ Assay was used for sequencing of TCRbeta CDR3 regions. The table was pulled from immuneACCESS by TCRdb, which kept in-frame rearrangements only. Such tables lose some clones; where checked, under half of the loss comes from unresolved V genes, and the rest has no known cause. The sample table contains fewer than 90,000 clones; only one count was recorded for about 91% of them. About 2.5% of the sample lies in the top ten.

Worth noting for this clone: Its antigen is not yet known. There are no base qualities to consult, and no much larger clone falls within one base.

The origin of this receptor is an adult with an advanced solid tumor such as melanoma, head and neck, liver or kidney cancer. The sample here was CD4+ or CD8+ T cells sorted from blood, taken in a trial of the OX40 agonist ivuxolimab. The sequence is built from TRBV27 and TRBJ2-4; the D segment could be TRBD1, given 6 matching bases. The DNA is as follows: TGTGCCAGCAGTCCCACCGGCGCGGACAGTCGCATAGCCAAAAACATTCAGTACTTC. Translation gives CASSPTGADSRIAKNIQYF.